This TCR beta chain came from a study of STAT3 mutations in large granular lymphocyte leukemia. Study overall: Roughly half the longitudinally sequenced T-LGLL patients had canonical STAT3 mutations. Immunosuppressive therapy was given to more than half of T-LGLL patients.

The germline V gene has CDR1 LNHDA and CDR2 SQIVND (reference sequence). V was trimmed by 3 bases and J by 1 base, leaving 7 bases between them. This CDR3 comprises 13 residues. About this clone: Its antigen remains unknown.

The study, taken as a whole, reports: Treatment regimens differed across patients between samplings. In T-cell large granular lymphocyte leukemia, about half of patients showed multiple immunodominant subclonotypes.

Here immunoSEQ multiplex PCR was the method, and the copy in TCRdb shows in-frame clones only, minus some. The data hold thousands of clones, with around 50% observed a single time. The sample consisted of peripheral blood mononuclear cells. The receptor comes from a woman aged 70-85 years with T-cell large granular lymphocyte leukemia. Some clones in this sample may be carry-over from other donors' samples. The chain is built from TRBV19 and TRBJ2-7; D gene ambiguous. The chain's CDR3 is CASSIGQSYEQYF. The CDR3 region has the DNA TGTGCCAGTAGTATTGGGCAATCCTACGAGCAGTACTTC.